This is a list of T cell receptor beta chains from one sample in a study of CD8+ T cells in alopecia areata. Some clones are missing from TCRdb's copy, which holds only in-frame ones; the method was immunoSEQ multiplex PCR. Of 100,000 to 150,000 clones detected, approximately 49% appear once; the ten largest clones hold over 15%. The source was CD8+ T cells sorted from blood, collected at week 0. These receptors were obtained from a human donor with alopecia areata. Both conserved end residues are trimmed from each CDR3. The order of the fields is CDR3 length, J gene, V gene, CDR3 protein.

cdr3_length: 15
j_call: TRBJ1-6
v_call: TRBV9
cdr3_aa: ASSARDRPPGGSPLH

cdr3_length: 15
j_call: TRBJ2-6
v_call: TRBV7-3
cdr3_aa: ASSLGQGAPGANVLT

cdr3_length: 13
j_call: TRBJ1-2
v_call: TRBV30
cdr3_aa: AWSVGAGPRDGYT

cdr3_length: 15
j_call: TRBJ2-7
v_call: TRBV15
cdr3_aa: ATSRDHFRGGRTEQY

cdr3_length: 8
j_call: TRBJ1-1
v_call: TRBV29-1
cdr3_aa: SVIDREAF

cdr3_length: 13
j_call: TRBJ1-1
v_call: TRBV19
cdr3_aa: ASSMARTGWTEAF

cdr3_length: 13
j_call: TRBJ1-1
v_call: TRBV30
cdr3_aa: AWRGVDSGGLEAF

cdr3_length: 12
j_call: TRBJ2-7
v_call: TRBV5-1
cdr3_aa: ASSGRDNSYEQY

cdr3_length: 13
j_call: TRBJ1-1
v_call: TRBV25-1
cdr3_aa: ASSGMTVMNTEAF

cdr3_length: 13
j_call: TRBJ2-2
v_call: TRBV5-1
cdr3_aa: ASSTGIINTGELF

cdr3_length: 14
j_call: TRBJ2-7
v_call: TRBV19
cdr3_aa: ASSIDLRRAVDEQY

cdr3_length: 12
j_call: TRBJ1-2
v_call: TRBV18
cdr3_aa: ASSPEGGIWSYT

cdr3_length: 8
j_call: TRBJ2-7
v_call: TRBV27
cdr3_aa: ASGFYEQY

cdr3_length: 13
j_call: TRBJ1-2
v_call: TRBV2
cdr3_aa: ASRRDRGLGYGYT

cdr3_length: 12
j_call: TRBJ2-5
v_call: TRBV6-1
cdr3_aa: ATTGTGEVETQY

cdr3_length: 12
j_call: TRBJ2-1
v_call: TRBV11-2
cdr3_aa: ASSTPGGYNEQF

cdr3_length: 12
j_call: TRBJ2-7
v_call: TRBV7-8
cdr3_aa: ASSSGGPPYEQY

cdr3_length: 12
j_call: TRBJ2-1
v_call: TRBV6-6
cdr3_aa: ASSPRGGMDEQF

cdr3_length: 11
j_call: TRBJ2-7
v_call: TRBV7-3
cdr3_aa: ASSFGAGYEQY

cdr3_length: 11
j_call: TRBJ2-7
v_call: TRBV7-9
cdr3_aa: ASSLLPDYEQY

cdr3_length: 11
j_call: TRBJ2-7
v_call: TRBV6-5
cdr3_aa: ASSYSDPYEQY

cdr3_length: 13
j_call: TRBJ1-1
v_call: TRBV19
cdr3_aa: ASSIGRTGGAEAF

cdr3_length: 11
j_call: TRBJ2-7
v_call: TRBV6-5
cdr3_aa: ASSYATGYEQY

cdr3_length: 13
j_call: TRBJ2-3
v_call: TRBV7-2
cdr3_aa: ASSLGPTHTDTQY

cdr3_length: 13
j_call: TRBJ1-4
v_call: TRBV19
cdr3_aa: ASSLTASTNEKLF

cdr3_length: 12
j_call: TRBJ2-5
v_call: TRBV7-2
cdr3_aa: ASSLSGYQETQY

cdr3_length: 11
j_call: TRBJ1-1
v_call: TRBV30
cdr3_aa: AWSVGFGTEAF

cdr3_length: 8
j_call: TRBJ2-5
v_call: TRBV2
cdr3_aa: ASTLETQY

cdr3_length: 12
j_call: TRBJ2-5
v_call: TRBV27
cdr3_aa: ASSLIGVGETQY

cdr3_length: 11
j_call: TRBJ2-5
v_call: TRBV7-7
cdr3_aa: ASSKDREETQY

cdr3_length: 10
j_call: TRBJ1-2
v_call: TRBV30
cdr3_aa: AWSEGGSGYT

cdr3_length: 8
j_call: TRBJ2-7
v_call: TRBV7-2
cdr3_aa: ASSSYEQY

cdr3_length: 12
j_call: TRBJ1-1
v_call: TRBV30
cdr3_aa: AWSDQADGTEAF

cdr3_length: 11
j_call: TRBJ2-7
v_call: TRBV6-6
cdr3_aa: ASQTKDAYEQY

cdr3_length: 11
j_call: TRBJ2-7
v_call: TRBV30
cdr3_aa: ASGRSAPSEQY

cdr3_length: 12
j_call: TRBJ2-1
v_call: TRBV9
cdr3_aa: ASSVATGRGEQF

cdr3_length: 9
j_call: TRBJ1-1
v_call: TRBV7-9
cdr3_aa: ASSPDTEAF

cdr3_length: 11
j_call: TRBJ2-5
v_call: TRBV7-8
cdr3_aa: ASSPGTVETQY

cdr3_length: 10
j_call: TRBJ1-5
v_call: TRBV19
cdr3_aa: AVGWGNQPQH

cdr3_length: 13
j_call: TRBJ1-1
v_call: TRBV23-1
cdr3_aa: ASSQLQSMNTEAF

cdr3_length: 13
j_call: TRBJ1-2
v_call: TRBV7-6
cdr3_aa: ASSPGQGAFDSYT

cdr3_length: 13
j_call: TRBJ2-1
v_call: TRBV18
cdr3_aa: ASSPWLAVYNEQF

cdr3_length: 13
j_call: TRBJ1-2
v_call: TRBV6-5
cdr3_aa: ASSFQGFSNYGYT

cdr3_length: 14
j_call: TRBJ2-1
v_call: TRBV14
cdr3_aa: ASSQDRGGNYNEQF

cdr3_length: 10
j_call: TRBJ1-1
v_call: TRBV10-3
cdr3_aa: AISTDDTEAF

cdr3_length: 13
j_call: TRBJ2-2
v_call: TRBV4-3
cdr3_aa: ASSQQGEWTGELF

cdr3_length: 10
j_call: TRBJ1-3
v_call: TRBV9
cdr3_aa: ASSSEGNTIY

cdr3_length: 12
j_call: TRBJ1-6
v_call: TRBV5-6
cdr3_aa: ASSYDRANSPLH

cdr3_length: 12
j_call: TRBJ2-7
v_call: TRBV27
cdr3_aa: ASSPGQGLFGQY

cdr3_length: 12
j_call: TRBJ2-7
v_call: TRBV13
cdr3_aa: ASSFGGTGYEQY

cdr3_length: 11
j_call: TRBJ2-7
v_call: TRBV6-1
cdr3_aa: AGGTFLSYEQY

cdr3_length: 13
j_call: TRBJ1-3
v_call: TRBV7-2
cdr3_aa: ASSFQGMGGNTIY

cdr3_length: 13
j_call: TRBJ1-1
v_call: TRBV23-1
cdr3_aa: ASSPPDRANTEAF

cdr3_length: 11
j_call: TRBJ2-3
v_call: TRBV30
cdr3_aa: ASDGPSTDTQY

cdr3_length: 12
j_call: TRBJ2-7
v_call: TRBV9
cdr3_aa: ASSVAAGAYEQY

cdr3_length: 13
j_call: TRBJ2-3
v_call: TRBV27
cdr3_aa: ASSFGAGYTDTQY

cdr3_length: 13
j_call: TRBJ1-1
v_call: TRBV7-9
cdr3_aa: ASSLVGTGNTEAF

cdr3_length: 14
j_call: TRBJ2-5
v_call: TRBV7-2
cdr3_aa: ASSSYDRTLQETQY

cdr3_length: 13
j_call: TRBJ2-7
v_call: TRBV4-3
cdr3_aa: ASSPRTGRYDEQY

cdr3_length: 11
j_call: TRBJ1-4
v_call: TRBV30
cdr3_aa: AWFEEGYEKLF